What follows are 2 T cell receptor beta chains derived from one specimen sequenced in a study of blood T cell repertoires in COVID-19. The repertoire was sequenced with immunoSEQ multiplex PCR; TCRdb's copy has only in-frame clones and lacks some. This table holds hundreds of thousands of clones, 65% to 85% found once. Specimen: peripheral blood. The receptors shown here come from a woman aged 45-65 years with acute or convalescent COVID-19.

The chain recombines TRBV10-1 with TRBJ2-1; 8 nucleotides agree with TRBD2. Trimming took 4 bases from V and 10 from J; bases not matched to a gene: 9. CDR3 length equals 14 residues. Germline loops: CDR1 WNHNN, CDR2 SYGVQD (reference sequence). The CDR3 region is CASSGSGSPGEQFF. CDR3 DNA: TGCGCCAGCAGTGGGAGCGGGAGTCCGGGCGAGCAGTTCTTC.

This chain joins TRBV20-1 and TRBJ2-1, with 12 bases lining up with TRBD2. Germline-derived CDR1 and CDR2 are DFQATT and SNEGSKA (reference sequence). V lost 3 bases, J lost 9 bases, and 18 bases stayed unmatched. The length of the CDR3 is 18 residues. CDR3 sequence: CSASLLGNPSGRVAEQFF. The CDR3 DNA follows: TGCAGTGCTAGTCTCCTAGGTAATCCTAGCGGGAGGGTCGCTGAGCAGTTCTTC.